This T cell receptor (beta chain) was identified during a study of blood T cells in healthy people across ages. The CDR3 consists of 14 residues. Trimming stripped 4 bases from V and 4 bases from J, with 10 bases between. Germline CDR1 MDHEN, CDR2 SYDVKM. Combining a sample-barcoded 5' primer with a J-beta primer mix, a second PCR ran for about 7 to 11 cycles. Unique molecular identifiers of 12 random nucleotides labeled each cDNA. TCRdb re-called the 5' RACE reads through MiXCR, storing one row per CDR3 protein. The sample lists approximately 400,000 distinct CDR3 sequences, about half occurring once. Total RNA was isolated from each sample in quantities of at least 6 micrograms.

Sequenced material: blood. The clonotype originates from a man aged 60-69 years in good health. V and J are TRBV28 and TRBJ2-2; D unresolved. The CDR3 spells CASSSGLVTGELFF. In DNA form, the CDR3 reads TGTGCCAGCAGTTCCGGGCTGGTCACCGGGGAGCTGTTTTTT.